A single sample gave rise to the 21 T cell receptor beta chains below, sequenced in a study of PD-L1 blockade in urothelial cancer. Profiled with immunoSEQ multiplex PCR; TCRdb holds only in-frame clones, not every one. Found here are around 35,000 clones, roughly four fifths of them singletons; the top ten hold roughly 18%. Material: PBMCs, obtained around atezolizumab (anti-PD-L1) treatment. These receptors originate from a man in his 60s with urothelial cancer.

This clone was observed a single time. This chain links TRBV7-9 with TRBJ2-5; D possibly corresponds to TRBD1 (5 bases). Germline V gene lookup returns CDR1 SEHNR and CDR2 FQNEAQ (reference sequence). CDR3 length: 17 residues. Trimming shortened V by 4 bases and J by 0 bases, and 18 bases separated the two germline ends. CDR3 sequence: CASSSDWGRDHQETQYF. CDR3 nucleotide sequence: TGTGCCAGCAGCTCCGACTGGGGCCGAGACCACCAAGAGACCCAGTACTTC.

This chain links TRBV18 with TRBJ1-4; TRBD1 aligns across 9 bases. The CDR3 sequence is 17 residues long. Germline V gene lookup returns CDR1 KGHSH and CDR2 LQKENI. V gave up 5 bases and J gave up 7 bases; unmatched junction bases: 14. The CDR3 sequence is CASSYGTAGQGFEKLFF. DNA for the CDR3: TGTGCCAGCTCATACGGGACCGCGGGACAGGGATTTGAAAAACTGTTTTTT.

The rearrangement uses TRBV10-3 and TRBJ1-4; 9 bases are shared with TRBD1. Trimming took 0 bases from V and 10 from J; bases not matched to a gene: 6. Germline CDR1 is ENHRY and CDR2 is SYGVKD. The CDR3 covers 15 residues. The CDR3 DNA reads as TGTGCCATCAGTGAGTCGGGACAGGGCCTTGGAAAACTGTTTTTT. Amino acid sequence: CAISESGQGLGKLFF.

In its sample, this clone was seen a few times. The chain links TRBV10-3 to TRBJ1-1, with 9 bases matching TRBD1. V shed 5 bases, J shed 5 bases, and the junction held 6 bases outside the gene matches. This CDR3 is 14 amino acids long. CDR1 and CDR2 from the germline V gene are ENHRY and SYGVKD. CDR3 amino acids: CAISSGQGKTEAFF. The CDR3 DNA reads as TGTGCCATCAGTTCTGGACAGGGGAAAACTGAAGCTTTCTTT.

Details on this clone: The junction does not match germline at one end; this may be a read error. Other DNA sequences within the sample encode an identical CDR3. The rearrangement joins TRBV5-6 to TRBJ2-1; D remains ambiguous. From germline, CDR1 is SGHDT and CDR2 YYEEEE. CDR3 length: 16 amino acids. CDR3 sequence: CASSPGAAAVYNEQFF. CDR3 bases: TGTGCTAGCAGCCCCGGCGCGGCCGCCGTTTACAATGAGCAGTTCTTC.

This chain connects TRBV18 to TRBJ2-2; D is unclear. V lost 0 bases, J lost 4 bases, and 6 bases lay in between. CDR1 KGHSH and CDR2 LQKENI come from the germline V gene. The CDR3 length is 14 residues. The CDR3 reads CASSPPPSTGELFF. CDR3 nucleotide sequence: TGTGCCAGCTCACCACCTCCGAGCACCGGGGAGCTGTTTTTT.

This sequence joins TRBV5-4 and TRBJ1-1, with D hard to call. The ends were cut back, 4 bases at V and 7 bases at J, with 23 bases in the middle. Germline V gene data show CDR1 as SGHNT and CDR2 as YYREEE (reference sequence). The CDR3 covers 16 residues. CDR3 DNA sequence: TGTGCCAGCAGCCAGAGAGGACGGACTCTTCGGGGTGAAGCTTTCTTT. It is translated as CASSQRGRTLRGEAFF.

The V call is TRBV21-1, the J call TRBJ1-6. TRBV21-1 is a listed pseudogene. This CDR3 is built from 17 residues. The CDR3 DNA follows: TGTGCCAGCAGAGGCCTTTCGAGGGCCTCCTATAATTCACCCCTCCACTTT. Its translation: CASRGLSRASYNSPLHF.

The chain links TRBV19 to TRBJ2-1; D is possibly TRBD2 (5 bases). Germline CDR1 reads LNHDA; CDR2 reads SQIVND (reference sequence). The CDR3 is 15 residues long. Deletions cut 3 bases from V and 5 bases from J, with 14 bases between. CDR3 sequence: CASSISAGGHNEQFF. DNA of the CDR3: TGTGCCAGTAGTATTTCGGCAGGAGGTCACAATGAGCAGTTCTTC.

The chain has TRBV5-1 and TRBJ2-1; D is perhaps TRBD1 (5 bases). The V end lost 0 bases, the J end lost 6 bases, and 13 bases lay between the germline ends. Looked up from germline, CDR1 is SGHRS and CDR2 is YFSETQ. The CDR3 is 15 amino acids. In DNA form, the CDR3 reads TGCGCCAGCAGCTTGGAAGGGGTCGGAACCAATGAGCAGTTCTTC. Translating it yields CASSLEGVGTNEQFF.

The CDR3 reads CASSFSGDYGYTF. For the CDR3, the DNA is TGTGCCAGCAGTTTTTCAGGGGACTATGGCTACACCTTC. The chain recombines TRBV27 with TRBJ1-2, with D maybe TRBD1 (6 bases). CDR1 is MNHEY, CDR2 SMNVEV, per germline (reference sequence). This CDR3 region has 13 residues. With 3 bases removed from V and 3 bases from J, the gap between germline ends came to 8 bases.

The chain combines TRBV11-2 with TRBJ1-2, with TRBD1 matching 7 bases. Germline CDR1 SGHAT, CDR2 FQNNGV. The ends lost 4 bases at V and 0 bases at J; junction bases unmatched: 14. This CDR3 spans 18 amino acids. CDR3 sequence: CASSSLRRSDRTNYGYTF. Here the CDR3 DNA reads TGTGCCAGCAGCTCCCTACGACGATCGGACAGGACTAACTATGGCTACACCTTC.

The rearrangement joins TRBV7-2 to TRBJ1-1; D is undetermined. The CDR3 consists of 14 residues. V was pared by 2 bases and J by 2 bases, with 9 bases between. CDR1 and CDR2 (germline): SGHTA, FQGNSA. CDR3 DNA sequence: TGTGCCAGCAGCTTACTTAACTTCAACACTGAAGCTTTCTTT. Its translation is CASSLLNFNTEAFF.

The rearrangement joins TRBV6-6 to TRBJ2-1; 9 bases line up with TRBD2. This CDR3 is 15 amino acids long. In germline, CDR1 is MNHNY, CDR2 SVGAGI (reference sequence). J lost 0 bases, V lost 8 bases, and 5 bases had no gene match. CDR3 nucleotide sequence: TGTGCCAGCTCACCAGCGGGGGGCTCCTACAATGAGCAGTTCTTC. Amino acids: CASSPAGGSYNEQFF.

The chain combines TRBV11-2 with TRBJ2-1; TRBD2 matches 8 bases. CDR3 length: 16 residues. V trimming: 5 bases; J trimming: 6 bases; junction bases outside the gene matches: 12. The germline V gene encodes CDR1 SGHAT and CDR2 FQNNGV. For the CDR3, the DNA is TGTGCCAGCAGCCACGTGTCGGGGGGGGCAGGCAATGAGCAGTTCTTC. Translating it yields CASSHVSGGAGNEQFF.

The J gene is TRBJ2-1, the V gene TRBV7-9; TRBD1 might be the D (6 bases). CDR3 length: 13 amino acids. V lost 7 bases, J lost 4 bases, and 11 bases lay in between. In germline, CDR1 is SEHNR, CDR2 FQNEAQ (reference sequence). CDR3 coding DNA: TGTGCCAGCACCTTGGACAGTTACAATGAGCAGTTCTTC. As protein: CASTLDSYNEQFF.

V usage is TRBV7-2 and J usage is TRBJ2-3, with a tentative D call TRBD1 (6 bases). CDR3 length: 15 amino acids. Trimming pared 7 bases from V and 4 bases from J, leaving 18 bases between. Germline V gene sequence: CDR1 SGHTA, CDR2 FQGNSA. The DNA of the CDR3 is TGTGCCAGCACTACGAACAGGGACGCGGCAGATACGCAGTATTTT. Its translation: CASTTNRDAADTQYF.

The J gene is TRBJ1-6, the V gene TRBV30, with TRBD1 identical over 12 bases. Germline V CDR1 and CDR2: GTSNPN, SVGIG (reference sequence). The CDR3 has 14 residues. After removal of 1 base from V and 17 bases from J, the junction contained 9 bases not matched to a gene. The CDR3 here is CAWSGGTGGNHVHF. CDR3 nucleotides: TGTGCCTGGAGTGGAGGGACAGGGGGCAACCACGTCCACTTT. The full variable domain, in which reference TRBV30 and TRBJ1-6 provide the parts outside the CDR3, is SQTIHQWPATLVQPVGSPLSLECTVEGTSNPNLYWYRQAAGRGLQLLFYSVGIGQISSEVPQNLSASRPQDRQFILSSKKLLLSDSGFYLCAWSGGTGGNHVHFGNGTRLTVT.

A note on this clone: At one boundary the junction diverges from the germline segment, which might be a read error. The chain uses TRBV7-9 and TRBJ2-7, with D possibly being TRBD1 (6 bases). CDR1 SEHNR and CDR2 FQNEAQ come from the germline V gene (reference sequence). The CDR3 sequence is 13 residues long. CDR3 region: CASSHPQQGATMF. The CDR3 nucleotides are TGTGCCAGCAGTCACCCCCAACAGGGAGCCACCATGTTC.

This chain connects TRBV28 to TRBJ1-1; D unclear. Germline values: CDR1 MDHEN, CDR2 SYDVKM. The CDR3 is made up of 14 amino acids. The V gene lost 3 bases and the J gene lost 3 bases, with 11 bases spanning the gap. The DNA of the CDR3 is TGTGCCAGCAGTTTCCCGGACTTTTACACTGAAGCTTTCTTT. Protein: CASSFPDFYTEAFF.

The chain recombines TRBV4-1 with TRBJ2-1, with 10 bases matching TRBD1. Trimming cost V 3 bases and J 6 bases; bases outside gene matches: 5. CDR3 length equals 15 residues. Germline CDR1 reads MGHRA; CDR2 reads YSYEKL. The CDR3 coding sequence is TGCGCCAGCAGCCACCGACAGGGGGCTGGCAATGAGCAGTTCTTC. Its translation is CASSHRQGAGNEQFF.